This TCR beta chain originates from a study of T cell repertoires and leukemia-associated antigens. TCRdb reanalysed the 5' RACE reads using MiXCR and keeps one entry per CDR3 protein. The sample records roughly 13,000 distinct CDR3 sequences, approximately 37% being singletons. To note about this clonotype: As yet, its antigen is unknown.

Sequencing used CD3+ T cells sorted from blood and cultured. This sequence was found in a female donor in good health.

CDR3 in amino acids: CASSQDTSTDTQYF. In DNA, the CDR3 is TGTGCCAGCAGCCAAGACACTAGCACAGATACGCAGTATTTT. The gene calls are TRBV4-2 and TRBJ2-3, with D unresolved. Per germline, CDR1 LGHNA and CDR2 YNFKEQ. CDR3 size: 14 residues. Trimming stripped 0 bases from V and 0 bases from J, with 4 bases between.